The T cell receptor (beta chain) described here comes from a study of cytomegalovirus exposure and HLA in healthy donors. Amplification used 60 Vbeta primers and 13 Jbeta primers. Profiled with immunoSEQ multiplex PCR; TCRdb holds only in-frame clones, not every one. The sample lists over 45,000 clones; 83% were seen once. Donors counted as nominally healthy when sampled, yet unrecorded immune exposures were likely. Study observations and caveats: Within a later analysis, the majority of CMV-associated TCR beta chains appeared HLA-restricted.

CDR3 length equals 14 residues. Germline V gene data show CDR1 as SGHVS and CDR2 as FQNEAQ. To note about this clone: Antigen: not known.

The rearrangement links TRBV7-8 to TRBJ2-5; 9 bases map to TRBD2. The assigned J gene may be wrong: the sequence end matches TRBJ2-7 better. The clonotype comes from a man aged 25 to 45 in good health and CMV-seronegative. What was sequenced was PBMCs. The CDR3 region has the DNA TGTGCCACCCGGGCGACTAGCGGCTCCTACGAGCAGTACTTC. It codes for CATRATSGSYEQYF.